This TCR beta chain was sequenced in a study of blood T cell repertoires in COVID-19. Overall study context: T cells, B-cell-depleted T cells, or PBMCs provided the cDNA or gDNA that served as material.

The CDR3 runs to 13 residues. Germline CDR1 and CDR2: LGHDT and YNNKEL (reference sequence). V lost 1 base and J 5 bases, leaving 8 bases between the germline ends. TCRdb's table, derived via immunoSEQ multiplex PCR, lists solely in-frame clones and lacks some. The sample has 65,000 or so clones, 75% to 80% seen once. A note on this clone: Other DNA variants within this sample encode the same CDR3.

This sequence was found in a human donor in a cohort sampled during active COVID-19. The material sequenced was peripheral blood. The chain is built from TRBV3-1 (or the pseudogene TRBV3-2) and TRBJ1-1; D uncertain. The CDR3 DNA reads as TGTGCCAGCAGCCAAGTGGGAGGAACTGAAGCTTTCTTT. This gives the protein CASSQVGGTEAFF.